The 5 T cell receptor beta chains listed next were all sequenced from one sample in a study of cytomegalovirus exposure and HLA in healthy donors. Primers for the PCR totalled 60 Vbeta and 13 Jbeta. The assay was immunoSEQ multiplex PCR, and TCRdb's table has in-frame clones only and misses some. This sample has around 210,000 clones, with 70% to 80% found just once. The sample was PBMCs. Receptors were obtained from a male donor in good health and CMV-seropositive.

CDR3 amino acids: CATSRGDRDYEQYF. The CDR3 bases are TGTGCCACCAGCAGAGGGGACAGAGACTACGAGCAGTACTTC. The V and J genes are TRBV15 and TRBJ2-7; TRBD1 aligns across 7 bases. CDR1 and CDR2 from the germline V gene are LNHNV and YYDKDF (reference sequence). The CDR3 loop spans 14 amino acids. V gave up 1 base and J gave up 3 bases; unmatched junction bases: 3.

In its sample, this clone was seen a few times. V gene TRBV10-3 combines with J gene TRBJ1-5; a possible D gene is TRBD1 (5 bases). This CDR3 comprises 12 residues. The germline gives CDR1 ENHRY, CDR2 SYGVKD. The V gene lost 10 bases and the J gene lost 2 bases, with 9 bases spanning the gap. The DNA for the CDR3 is TGTGCCACGTCGACAGGCAATCAGCCCCAGCATTTT. Protein product: CATSTGNQPQHF.

As for this clone: Other nucleotide sequences in the sample specify the same CDR3. The chain links TRBV27 to TRBJ2-3, with 8 bases aligning to TRBD2. The CDR3 spans 15 residues. Germline assignment: CDR1 MNHEY and CDR2 SMNVEV (reference sequence). Unmatched junction bases numbered 6, after V lost 4 bases and J lost 3 bases. The CDR3 sequence is CASSWREAPTDTQYF. DNA for the CDR3: TGTGCCAGCAGTTGGCGGGAGGCTCCTACAGATACGCAGTATTTT.

This chain joins TRBV5-1 and TRBJ2-7, with D possibly TRBD1 on 6 matching bases. This CDR3 is 13 amino acids long. V gave up 9 bases and J gave up 0 bases, with 13 bases separating them. Germline V gives CDR1 SGHRS, CDR2 YFSETQ. The CDR3 coding sequence is TGCGCCACCAAGGACAGTGTCTCCTACGAGCAGTACTTC. Translating it yields CATKDSVSYEQYF.

CDR3 protein: CASSEPPDSLRNIQYF. Here the CDR3 DNA reads TGTGCCAGCAGTGAACCCCCAGACTCCCTTAGAAACATTCAGTACTTC. V usage is TRBV2 and J usage is TRBJ2-4; D unclear. V lost 2 bases and J 6 bases, leaving 17 bases between the germline ends. The V gene's germline CDR1 is SNHLY and CDR2 FYNNEI. This CDR3 comprises 16 residues.